This TCR beta chain came from a study of CD8+ T cells in alopecia areata (dated by TCRdb to 2016 to 2019). For the study in its entirety: The treated patients, all with moderate-to-severe alopecia areata, were enrolled in an open-label pilot trial of oral tofacitinib given at 5 to 10 mg twice daily. Tofacitinib was given for 6 to 18 months, followed by 6 months of follow-up off drug to assess delayed response and recurrence. High-throughput TCRbeta sequencing was used to examine T cell clonal expansion in alopecia areata in both the C3H/HeJ mouse model and human patients. Human TCRbeta sequencing covered scalp tissue and sorted CD4+ and CD8+ peripheral blood T cells from patchy and totalis/universalis alopecia areata patients and healthy controls. Biopsies were taken from tofacitinib-treated patients at baseline and again at 4 and 24 weeks into treatment, and several of those patients also had a later scalp biopsy. Scalp clonality was compared among normal scalp (n=4), patchy alopecia areata scalp (n=8), and alopecia totalis/universalis scalp (n=8). RNA was extracted with the PAXgene miRNA kit for fixed scalp, the miRNeasy kit for PBMCs, and the RNeasy kit for mouse skin. TCRbeta CDR3 regions were amplified by immunoSEQ multiplex PCR with 35 Vbeta forward and 13 Jbeta reverse primers.

The library relied on the immunoSEQ multiplex PCR assay. For TCR sequencing, RNA was extracted from every sample and reverse transcribed into cDNA to serve as template. SuperScript III was used for first-strand cDNA synthesis, primed with a 2:1 mix of oligo-dT and random hexamers. A synthetic immune receptor repertoire was used to measure amplification bias, and any remaining bias was corrected computationally. From the authors' description of their analysis: Raw reads were preprocessed to remove errors, and CDR3 was defined according to IMGT conventions as the region from the conserved cysteine to phenylalanine. To get clonality, Shannon entropy was normalized by log2 of the number of productive unique TCRs and the result was subtracted from 1. CD4 or CD8 identity of scalp clones was inferred by cross-referencing scalp TCRbeta sequences with sorted blood CD4 and CD8 repertoires. TCRdb holds this immuneACCESS table with in-frame rearrangements only. Some clones are missing; in checked studies, unresolved V genes explain under half, and the rest has no known cause. Clonal size and the V and J genes are those of that table, whereas D and trimming came from the DNA. The sample table lists about 150,000 clones, around 50% of them with a count of one. The ten largest clones capture around 6.8% of the sample.

General findings and caveats noted by the study authors: Resident alphabeta T cells in normal human skin are also sequenced, complicating scalp TCR repertoire analysis, unlike mouse skin dominated by gammadelta T cells. TCR sequences shared between patients were less clear than in mice, possibly partly because of HLA diversity in the patient population. Lesional scalp, especially in alopecia totalis/universalis, showed higher clonality and more expanded CD8+ clones than normal scalp, suggesting antigenic drive.

Details on this clone: Which antigen it targets is not known. Within one base of it there is no much larger clone, and no base qualities were kept.

From alopecia areata patients, peripheral blood was collected along with lesional scalp punch biopsies. After PBMCs were isolated by density centrifugation and stained for CD3, CD4 and CD8, a FACSAria was used to sort CD4+ and CD8+ T cells. Including cysteine and phenylalanine, the CDR3 has 12 amino acids. The only DNA kept is the CDR3, 36 bases in frame from the first base. CDR1 and CDR2 were assigned from the germline V gene as SQVTM and ANQGSEA. The trim is 4 bases for V and 0 bases for J, with a gap of 4 bases between the germline ends. The source material was CD4+ T cells sorted from blood. The sequence was obtained from a human donor with alopecia areata. Recombination joined TRBV29-1 with TRBJ1-5; the D gene cannot be named for sure. The CDR3 protein is CSVANSNQPQHF. The DNA is as follows: TGCAGCGTTGCGAATAGCAATCAGCCCCAGCATTTT.